A selection of T cell receptor beta chains follows, all from one sample in a study of identical twins. TCRdb redid the calling of the 5' RACE reads with MiXCR, one entry per CDR3 protein. The data hold about 530,000 distinct CDR3 sequences, with approximately 20% observed a single time. The same sample was also studied in work on yellow fever vaccine responses in identical twins.

Sequencing was done on a sample of CD4+ T cells sorted from blood. These receptors all stem from a young woman in good health. Both conserved end residues are part of each CDR3. Each record gives: J gene, V gene, D gene, clone size, CDR3 protein, CDR3 DNA. The D gene is left open where the match is weak. Clone sizes are given selectively: once, few, many, or a class where the clone is expanded.

>TRBJ1-4|TRBV5-1|.|.
CASSSQTGEKLFF
TGCGCCAGCAGCTCCCAGACGGGGGAAAAACTGTTTTTT
>TRBJ2-1|TRBV28|.|few
CASSSIALYNEQFF
TGTGCCAGCAGTTCAATAGCGTTATACAATGAGCAGTTCTTC
>TRBJ1-2|TRBV12-3/TRBV12-4|TRBD1|few
CASKLGGFTYGYTF
TGTGCCTCCAAGCTAGGGGGCTTTACCTATGGCTACACCTTC
>TRBJ2-1|TRBV28|TRBD2|.
CASSFPLAGGGNEQFF
TGTGCCAGCAGCTTTCCCCTTGCGGGAGGCGGGAATGAGCAGTTCTTC
>TRBJ1-2|TRBV12-3/TRBV12-4|TRBD1|few
CASSSTGGAYGYTF
TGTGCCAGCAGTTCCACAGGGGGTGCCTATGGCTACACCTTC
>TRBJ2-7|TRBV5-1|TRBD2|few
CASSLMRLAGGSYEQYF
TGCGCCAGCAGCTTGATGAGACTAGCGGGAGGGTCCTACGAGCAGTACTTC
>TRBJ2-3|TRBV7-2|.|few
CASSFSRADTQYF
TGTGCCAGCAGCTTTAGTAGGGCAGATACGCAGTATTTT
>TRBJ1-4|TRBV15|.|.
CATSRQGLTSEKLFF
TGTGCCACCAGCAGACAGGGACTGACCAGTGAAAAACTGTTTTTT
>TRBJ2-5|TRBV7-9|TRBD2|few
CASSFKASGLAEETQYF
TGTGCCAGCAGCTTTAAGGCTTCTGGACTAGCGGAAGAGACCCAGTACTTC
>TRBJ2-1|TRBV5-1|TRBD2|.
CASSPFGASGIMSYNEQFF
TGCGCCAGCAGCCCCTTCGGGGCTAGCGGGATTATGTCCTACAATGAGCAGTTCTTC
>TRBJ2-3|TRBV7-9|TRBD2|few
CASSLDSGGVSDTQYF
TGTGCCAGCAGCTTAGATTCCGGGGGGGTCTCAGATACGCAGTATTTT
>TRBJ2-7|TRBV14|TRBD1|.
CASSRGQGGIYEQYF
TGTGCCAGCAGCCGAGGACAGGGAGGTATCTACGAGCAGTACTTC
>TRBJ2-3|TRBV5-1|TRBD1|.
CASSLPGQIADTQYF
TGCGCCAGCAGCTTACCGGGACAGATAGCAGATACGCAGTATTTT
>TRBJ2-5|TRBV7-2|.|once
CASSLAHTVSQYF
TGTGCCAGCAGCTTAGCGCACACGGTGTCCCAGTACTTC
>TRBJ1-1|TRBV9|TRBD1|few
CASSASGTGIPNTEAFF
TGTGCCAGCAGCGCTTCCGGGACAGGGATCCCGAACACTGAAGCTTTCTTT
>TRBJ2-1|TRBV29-1|.|few
CSVEGHRYNEQFF
TGCAGCGTTGAAGGTCACAGGTACAATGAGCAGTTCTTC
>TRBJ2-6|TRBV2|.|.
CASSEGGTGANVLTF
TGTGCCAGCAGTGAAGGGGGGACTGGGGCCAACGTCCTGACTTTC
>TRBJ1-6|TRBV10-3|.|.
CAISIKEDNSPLHF
TGTGCCATTAGTATAAAGGAGGATAATTCACCCCTCCACTTT
>TRBJ1-1|TRBV11-2|.|.
CASNSGREGTEAFF
TGTGCCAGCAACTCTGGAAGGGAGGGCACTGAAGCTTTCTTT
>TRBJ2-2|TRBV25-1|.|many
CASSGQPNTGELFF
TGTGCCAGCAGTGGACAGCCCAACACCGGGGAGCTGTTTTTT
>TRBJ2-1|TRBV7-9|TRBD2|.
CASSSSGKGGEQFF
TGTGCCAGCAGCTCTAGCGGGAAGGGGGGTGAGCAGTTCTTC
>TRBJ1-1|TRBV6-2/TRBV6-3|TRBD1|.
CASTPRGPGEAFF
TGTGCCAGCACCCCAAGGGGGCCAGGGGAAGCTTTCTTT
>TRBJ2-3|TRBV28|TRBD2|few
CASSPGTSGLTDTQYF
TGTGCCAGCAGTCCAGGGACTAGCGGACTCACAGATACGCAGTATTTT
>TRBJ1-6|TRBV12-3/TRBV12-4|TRBD1|few
CATAGQILSPLHF
TGTGCCACCGCGGGACAGATACTTTCACCCCTCCACTTT
>TRBJ2-2|TRBV4-2|TRBD1|.
CASSKAGTGNTGELFF
TGTGCCAGCAGCAAAGCCGGGACAGGGAACACCGGGGAGCTGTTTTTT
>TRBJ2-1|TRBV9|.|few
CASSAAGSSYNEQFF
TGTGCCAGCAGCGCCGCGGGTAGCTCCTACAATGAGCAGTTCTTC
>TRBJ1-4|TRBV28|.|few
CAGGNEKLFF
TGTGCCGGTGGTAATGAAAAACTGTTTTTT
>TRBJ2-5|TRBV5-1|TRBD1|few
CASSLTGQGRETQYF
TGCGCCAGCAGCTTGACTGGACAGGGTAGAGAGACCCAGTACTTC
>TRBJ2-7|TRBV29-1|TRBD2|.
CSVEKTNGRAAPNFYEQYF
TGCAGCGTTGAAAAAACTAACGGGAGGGCCGCACCCAATTTCTACGAGCAGTACTTC
>TRBJ1-1|TRBV7-2|TRBD1|.
CASSQRDRKNTEAFF
TGTGCCAGCAGCCAAAGGGACAGGAAGAACACTGAAGCTTTCTTT
>TRBJ2-1|TRBV5-1|TRBD1|few
CASSLTGGTYNEQFF
TGCGCCAGCAGCTTGACAGGGGGCACTTACAATGAGCAGTTCTTC
>TRBJ2-1|TRBV12-3/TRBV12-4|.|many
CASINSATTEQFF
TGTGCCAGCATCAACTCAGCTACGACTGAGCAGTTCTTC
>TRBJ2-7|TRBV27|.|few
CASSSSFTGKSSYEQYF
TGTGCCAGCAGTTCCTCCTTCACGGGTAAGAGCTCCTACGAGCAGTACTTC
>TRBJ1-1|TRBV7-9|.|.
CASSLNRGGNMNTEAFF
TGTGCCAGCAGCTTAAATAGGGGGGGTAACATGAACACTGAAGCTTTCTTT
>TRBJ2-2|TRBV5-6|.|few
CASSPERGGELFF
TGTGCCAGCAGCCCGGAGAGGGGCGGGGAGCTGTTTTTT
>TRBJ2-2|TRBV28|.|.
CASSLAARELFF
TGTGCCAGCAGTTTAGCGGCGAGGGAGCTGTTTTTT
>TRBJ2-7|TRBV3-1|TRBD2|.
CASSQLDSGSYEQYF
TGTGCCAGCAGCCAGTTGGATAGCGGGAGCTACGAGCAGTACTTC
>TRBJ2-6|TRBV11-2|TRBD2|few
CASSLDLLRTSSSGANVLTF
TGTGCCAGCAGCTTAGATCTTCTTCGGACTAGCTCCTCTGGGGCCAACGTCCTGACTTTC
>TRBJ2-3|TRBV12-3/TRBV12-4|.|.
CASRGPRSPDTQYF
TGTGCCAGCAGGGGGCCCCGCAGCCCAGATACGCAGTATTTT
>TRBJ2-1|TRBV7-3|.|.
CASSGAGQEQFF
TGTGCCAGCAGCGGTGCGGGACAGGAGCAGTTCTTC